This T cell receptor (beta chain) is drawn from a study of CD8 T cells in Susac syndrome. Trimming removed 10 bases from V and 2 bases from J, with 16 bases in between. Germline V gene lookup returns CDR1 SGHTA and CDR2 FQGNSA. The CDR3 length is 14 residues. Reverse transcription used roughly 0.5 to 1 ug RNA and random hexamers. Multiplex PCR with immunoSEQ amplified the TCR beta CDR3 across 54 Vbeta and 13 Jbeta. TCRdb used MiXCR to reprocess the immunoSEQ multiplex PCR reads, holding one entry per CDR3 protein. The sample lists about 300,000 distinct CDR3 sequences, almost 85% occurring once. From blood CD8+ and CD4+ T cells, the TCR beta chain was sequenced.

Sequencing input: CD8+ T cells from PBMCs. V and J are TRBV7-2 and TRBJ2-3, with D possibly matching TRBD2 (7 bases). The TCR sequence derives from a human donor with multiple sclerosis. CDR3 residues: CATEGGPNTDTQYF. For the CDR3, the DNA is TGTGCCACCGAGGGGGGGCCTAACACAGATACGCAGTATTTT. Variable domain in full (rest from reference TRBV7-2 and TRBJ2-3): GAGVSQSPSNKVTEKGKDVELRCDPISGHTALYWYRQSLGQGLEFLIYFQGNSAPDKSGLPSDRFSAERTGGSVSTLTIQRTQQEDSAVYLCATEGGPNTDTQYFGPGTRLTVL.